This T cell receptor beta chain is drawn from a study of PD-1 and CTLA-4 blockade in melanoma. Germline CDR1 SGHAT, CDR2 FQNNGV. V was pared by 5 bases and J by 6 bases, with 11 bases between. The CDR3 is 12 amino acids. The method was immunoSEQ multiplex PCR; TCRdb's version includes in-frame clones alone and lacks a portion of them. The data contain about 32,000 clones, around 89% of them singletons. The sequence derives from a human donor with melanoma. Sequences were derived from CD8+ T cells from peripheral blood, sampled from a patient given anti-PD-1 treatment. J is TRBJ2-7 and V is TRBV11-2; D not resolved. The CDR3 DNA sequence: TGTGCCAGCAGCCTCAACCCCCGCGAGCAGTACTTC. Its translation: CASSLNPREQYF. Full variable domain (outside the CDR3, taken from reference TRBV11-2 and TRBJ2-7): EAGVAQSPRYKIIEKRQSVAFWCNPISGHATLYWYQQILGQGPKLLIQFQNNGVVDDSQLPKDRFSAERLKGVDSTLKIQPAKLEDSAVYLCASSLNPREQYFGPGTRLTVT.